The 14 T cell receptor beta chains below were found in one sample sequenced in a study of shared clonotypes between healthy human individuals. Cells designated naive CD8 were CD45RO-negative and were positively selected for CCR7, with terminally differentiated effector memory CD45RA+ cells excluded. Sequenced by immunoSEQ multiplex PCR; TCRdb stores in-frame clones only, minus some. Of roughly 590,000 clones in the sample, roughly 95% were seen once. The sample comprised naive CD8+ T cells sorted from blood. The receptors were sampled from a young woman in good health.

The chain employs TRBV4-1 and TRBJ2-5, with TRBD2 matching 12 bases. The better agreement between TRBJ2-7 and the DNA end casts doubt on the J call. The CDR3 loop spans 15 amino acids. Germline values: CDR1 MGHRA, CDR2 YSYEKL. The chain's CDR3 is CASSPRLAGAYEQYF. CDR3 bases: TGCGCCAGCAGCCCCCGACTAGCGGGAGCCTACGAGCAGTACTTC.

CDR3 region: CASSYSEGQAGTEAFF. The CDR3, as DNA: TGTGCCAGCAGTTACTCGGAAGGACAGGCGGGTACTGAAGCTTTCTTT. The rearrangement links TRBV6-5 to TRBJ1-1; 7 bases are a match to TRBD1. Germline V CDR1 and CDR2: MNHEY, SVGAGI. Unmatched junction bases numbered 9, after V lost 0 bases and J lost 5 bases. The CDR3 consists of 16 residues.

This clone was found a few times. The rearrangement joins TRBV19 to TRBJ1-5; the match to TRBD1 covers 12 bases. The ends lost 6 bases at V and 6 bases at J; junction bases unmatched: 3. CDR1 is LNHDA, CDR2 SQIVND, per germline (reference sequence). The CDR3 length is 14 residues. The CDR3 sequence is CASRGQGAGQPQHF. The CDR3 nucleotides read TGTGCCAGTAGGGGACAGGGGGCTGGTCAGCCCCAGCATTTT.

The chain recombines TRBV27 with TRBJ1-3, with 8 bases that match TRBD1. The CDR3 has 13 residues. Trimming took 8 bases from V and 0 from J; bases not matched to a gene: 0. The germline V gene encodes CDR1 MNHEY and CDR2 SMNVEV (reference sequence). DNA for the CDR3: TGTGCCAGCGGACAGGGCTCTGGAAACACCATATATTTT. It is translated as CASGQGSGNTIYF.

The chain links TRBV13 to TRBJ2-7; 9 bases map to TRBD2. The ends lost 5 bases at V and 2 bases at J; junction bases unmatched: 10. The CDR3 covers 16 residues. Germline values: CDR1 PRHDT, CDR2 FYEKMQ (reference sequence). This CDR3 is CASSPSSGTDPYEQYF. The CDR3 DNA reads as TGTGCCAGCAGCCCCTCTAGCGGGACCGACCCCTACGAGCAGTACTTC.

The chain has TRBV19 and TRBJ2-5, with D perhaps matching TRBD1 or TRBD2 (5 bases each). CDR3 length equals 14 residues. Germline V gives CDR1 LNHDA, CDR2 SQIVND (reference sequence). With 3 bases removed from V and 0 bases from J, the gap between germline ends came to 8 bases. The chain's CDR3 is CASSMGRNQETQYF. In nucleotides, the CDR3 is TGTGCCAGTAGTATGGGACGGAACCAAGAGACCCAGTACTTC.

The rearrangement uses TRBV10-1 and TRBJ2-1, with 15 bases matching TRBD2. Germline V gene lookup returns CDR1 WNHNN and CDR2 SYGVQD (reference sequence). Trimming cost V 7 bases and J 0 bases; bases outside gene matches: 10. This CDR3 contains 19 residues. This CDR3 is CASTGLGLAGGPSYNEQFF. Written as DNA, the CDR3 is TGCGCCAGCACCGGGTTGGGACTAGCGGGAGGTCCCTCCTACAATGAGCAGTTCTTC.

The genes are TRBV7-6 and TRBJ2-7; tentatively, D is TRBD2 (6 bases). The CDR3 has 16 residues. V dropped 1 base and J dropped 0 bases, with 13 bases sitting between them. CDR1 and CDR2 (germline): SGHVS, FNYEAQ. DNA of the CDR3: TGTGCCAGCAGCTTAGAAGGCGGGGTGAGCTCCTACGAGCAGTACTTC. Translation gives CASSLEGGVSSYEQYF.

This clone was found a few times. The V call is TRBV5-4, the J call TRBJ2-5, with D unclear. Looked up from germline, CDR1 is SGHNT and CDR2 is YYREEE (reference sequence). This CDR3 is 13 amino acids long. V shed 4 bases and J shed 5 bases, with 12 bases lying between them. The CDR3, as DNA: TGTGCCAGCAGCCCAGAGACCGGCGAGACCCAGTACTTC. It yields the protein CASSPETGETQYF.

The CDR3 sequence: CASSSVLRQSRANVLTF. CDR3 coding DNA: TGTGCCAGCAGTTCAGTATTACGACAAAGTCGGGCCAACGTCCTGACTTTC. The chain recombines TRBV6-9 with TRBJ2-6; D not resolved. Germline V gene sequence: CDR1 MNHGY, CDR2 SVAAGI. This CDR3 is 17 amino acids long. The V end was cut by 4 bases, the J end by 5 bases, with 18 bases between.

The gene calls are TRBV29-1 and TRBJ1-2; 7 positions match TRBD1. The V gene end was trimmed by 3 bases and the J gene end by 7 bases; junction bases not matched to a gene: 8. The CDR3 is 13 residues long. The germline V gene encodes CDR1 SQVTM and CDR2 ANQGSEA. CDR3 in amino acids: CSVDAGGISGYTF. CDR3 in DNA: TGCAGCGTTGACGCAGGGGGTATAAGTGGCTACACCTTC.

The chain recombines TRBV10-3 with TRBJ1-4; D not resolved. The CDR3 runs 15 residues. Germline values: CDR1 ENHRY, CDR2 SYGVKD. V was trimmed by 4 bases and J by 3 bases, leaving 12 bases between them. CDR3 protein: CAISALDGSNEKLFF. As DNA, the CDR3 is TGTGCCATCAGTGCCTTGGACGGCTCTAATGAAAAACTGTTTTTT.

J is TRBJ1-2 and V is TRBV9, with D uncertain. V lost 3 bases and J 4 bases, leaving 16 bases between the germline ends. CDR3 size: 15 residues. Germline loops: CDR1 SGDLS, CDR2 YYNGEE. This chain's CDR3 is CASSGNGAGGYGYTF. In DNA, the CDR3 is TGTGCCAGCAGCGGTAACGGCGCAGGAGGCTATGGCTACACCTTC. The variable domain in full, with the rest retrieved from reference TRBV9 and TRBJ1-2, is DSGVTQTPKHLITATGQRVTLRCSPRSGDLSVYWYQQSLDQGLQFLIQYYNGEERAKGNILERFSAQQFPDLHSELNLSSLELGDSALYFCASSGNGAGGYGYTFGSGTRLTVV.

V gene TRBV10-2 combines with J gene TRBJ1-1, with no clear D. Germline V gene sequence: CDR1 WSHSY, CDR2 SAAADI. CDR3 length: 13 residues. Trimming took off 2 bases at V and 12 bases at J, with 16 bases between the two ends. CDR3 in amino acids: CASSEVLGRTPFF. Here the CDR3 DNA reads TGCGCCAGCAGTGAGGTGTTGGGCAGAACCCCTTTCTTT.